This record covers a single TCR beta chain. A J-beta primer mix and a sample-barcoded 5' primer were used in a second PCR of roughly 6 to 12 cycles. One entry per CDR3 protein results from TCRdb running MiXCR on the 5' RACE reads. The table shows 1.5 million to 2 million distinct CDR3 sequences, with around 35% occurring only once. J gave up 2 bases and V 3 bases, and 2 bases lay outside the gene matches. Germline CDR1 SQVTM, CDR2 ANQGSEA. The CDR3 contains 15 residues. This sample stems from a study of blood T cells in healthy people across ages. In the study overall: Using template switching, researchers captured about one barcoded beta molecule for each two T cells.

This chain connects TRBV29-1 to TRBJ2-1; 12 bases line up with TRBD2. The TCR was taken from a woman aged 25-40 years in good health. What was sequenced was blood. DNA for the CDR3: TGCAGCGTTGACGGACTAGCGGGAACCTACAATGAGCAGTTCTTC. Residues: CSVDGLAGTYNEQFF.